The clone carrying this T cell receptor beta chain was observed a handful of times. This CDR3 contains 16 residues. J lost 0 bases, V lost 6 bases, and 7 bases had no gene match. CDR1 is SNHLY and CDR2 is FYNNEI in the germline V gene. The sample is drawn from a study of T-cell memory formation after mild COVID-19. TCRdb itself ran the 5' RACE reads through MiXCR, one entry per CDR3 protein. The sample includes 150,000 to 200,000 distinct CDR3 sequences, about 20% of them seen just once. Sequencing used PBMCs or a T cell subset sorted from them (not recorded which). V gene TRBV2 combines with J gene TRBJ2-7; 11 bases are shared with TRBD2. The sequence derives from an adult woman who had mild COVID-19 (a few samples of this study predate the infection). Cell type and time point are not known. CDR3 in DNA: TGTGCCAGCAGCTCCCGACTAGCGGGGAGCTCCTACGAGCAGTACTTC. It translates to CASSSRLAGSSYEQYF. The complete variable domain, with remaining parts taken from reference TRBV2 and TRBJ2-7, reads EPEVTQTPSHQVTQMGQEVILRCVPISNHLYFYWYRQILGQKVEFLVSFYNNEISEKSEIFDDQFSVERPDGSNFTLKIRSTKLEDSAMYFCASSSRLAGSSYEQYFGPGTRLTVT.